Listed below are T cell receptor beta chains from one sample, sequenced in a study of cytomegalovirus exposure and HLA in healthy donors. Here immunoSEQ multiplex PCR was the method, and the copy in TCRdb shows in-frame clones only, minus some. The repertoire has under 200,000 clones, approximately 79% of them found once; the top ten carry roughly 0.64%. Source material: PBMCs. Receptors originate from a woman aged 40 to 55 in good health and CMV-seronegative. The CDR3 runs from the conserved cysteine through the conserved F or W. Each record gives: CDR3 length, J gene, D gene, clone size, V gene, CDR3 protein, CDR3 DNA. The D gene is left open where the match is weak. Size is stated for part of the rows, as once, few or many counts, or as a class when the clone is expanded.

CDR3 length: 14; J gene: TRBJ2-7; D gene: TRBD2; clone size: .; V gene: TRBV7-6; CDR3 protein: CASSLVAGVYEQYF; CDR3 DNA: TGTGCCAGCAGCTTAGTGGCGGGAGTCTACGAGCAGTACTTC
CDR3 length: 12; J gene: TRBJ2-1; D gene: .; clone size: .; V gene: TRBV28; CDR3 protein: CASNTLERSQFF; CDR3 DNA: TGTGCCAGCAACACACTAGAAAGGTCGCAGTTCTTC
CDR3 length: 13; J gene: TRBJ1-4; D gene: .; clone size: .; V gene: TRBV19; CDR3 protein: CASNEGVAEKLFF; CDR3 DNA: TGTGCCAGTAATGAAGGGGTGGCGGAAAAACTGTTTTTT
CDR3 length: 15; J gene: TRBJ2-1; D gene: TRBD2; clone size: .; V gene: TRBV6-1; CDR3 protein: CASRLLAGTIDEQFF; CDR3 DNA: TGTGCCAGCAGGTTACTAGCGGGGACGATCGATGAGCAGTTCTTC
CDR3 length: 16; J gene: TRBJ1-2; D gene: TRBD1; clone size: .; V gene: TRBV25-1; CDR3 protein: CASSELGTAGGGGYTF; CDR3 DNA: TGTGCCAGCAGTGAATTAGGGACAGCCGGAGGAGGTGGCTACACCTTC
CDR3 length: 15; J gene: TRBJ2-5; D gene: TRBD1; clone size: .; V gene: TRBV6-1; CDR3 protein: CASSGGTGLQETQYF; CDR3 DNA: TGTGCCAGCAGTGGGGGGACAGGGTTGCAAGAGACCCAGTACTTC
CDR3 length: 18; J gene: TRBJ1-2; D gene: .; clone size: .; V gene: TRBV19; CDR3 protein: CASQSGREAQAYRRGYTF; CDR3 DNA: TGTGCCAGCCAGTCGGGAAGGGAGGCCCAAGCCTACAGGCGTGGCTACACCTTC
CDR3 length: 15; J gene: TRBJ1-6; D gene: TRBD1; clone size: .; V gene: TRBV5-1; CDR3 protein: CASRSGTVNNSPLHF; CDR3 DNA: TGCGCCAGCAGGTCCGGGACAGTAAATAATTCACCCCTCCACTTT
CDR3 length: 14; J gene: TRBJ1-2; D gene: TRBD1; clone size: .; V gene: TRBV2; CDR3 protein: CASSSGGSPYGYTF; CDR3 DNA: TGTGCCAGCAGTTCAGGGGGTTCACCGTATGGCTACACCTTC
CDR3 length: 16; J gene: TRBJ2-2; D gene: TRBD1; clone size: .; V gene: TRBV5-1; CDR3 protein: CASSFPGTGTTGELFF; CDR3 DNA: TGCGCCAGCAGCTTCCCCGGGACAGGGACCACCGGGGAGCTGTTTTTT
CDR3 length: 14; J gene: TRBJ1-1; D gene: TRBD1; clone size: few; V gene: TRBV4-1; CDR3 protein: CASSPGQLNTEAFF; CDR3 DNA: TGCGCCAGCAGCCCGGGACAGTTGAACACTGAAGCTTTCTTT
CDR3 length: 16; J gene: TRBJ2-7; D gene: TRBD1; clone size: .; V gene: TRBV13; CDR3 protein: CASSPRQGPYPYEQYF; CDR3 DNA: TGTGCCAGCAGCCCGCGACAGGGGCCCTACCCCTACGAGCAGTACTTC
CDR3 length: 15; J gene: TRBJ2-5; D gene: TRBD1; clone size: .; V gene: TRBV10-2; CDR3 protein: CASQGNRGRQETQYF; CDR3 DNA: TGCGCCAGCCAAGGGAATAGGGGGCGGCAAGAGACCCAGTACTTC
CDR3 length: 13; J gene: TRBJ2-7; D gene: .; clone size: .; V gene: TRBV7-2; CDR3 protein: CASSPTGFSEQYF; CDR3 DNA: TGTGCCAGCAGCCCCACAGGGTTCTCCGAGCAGTACTTC
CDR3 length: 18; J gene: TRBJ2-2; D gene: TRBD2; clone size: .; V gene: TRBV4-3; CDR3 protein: CASSPPGLAGRGTGELFF; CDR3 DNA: TGCGCCAGCAGCCCCCCGGGACTAGCGGGTCGTGGGACCGGGGAGCTGTTTTTT
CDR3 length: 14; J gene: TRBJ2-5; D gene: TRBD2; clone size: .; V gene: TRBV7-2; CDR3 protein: CASSVAGAAETQYF; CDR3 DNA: TGTGCCAGCAGCGTAGCGGGAGCGGCAGAGACCCAGTACTTC
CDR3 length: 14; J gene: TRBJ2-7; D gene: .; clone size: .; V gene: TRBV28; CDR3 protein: CASSTPRDNYEQYF; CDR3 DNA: TGTGCCAGCAGTACACCCCGGGACAACTACGAGCAGTACTTC
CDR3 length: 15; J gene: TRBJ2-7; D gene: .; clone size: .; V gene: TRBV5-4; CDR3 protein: CASSPGAGGFYEQYF; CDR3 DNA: TGTGCCAGCAGCCCAGGGGCAGGGGGGTTCTACGAGCAGTACTTC
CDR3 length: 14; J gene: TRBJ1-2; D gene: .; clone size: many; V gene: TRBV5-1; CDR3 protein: CASKPGEAGTGYTF; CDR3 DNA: TGCGCCAGCAAACCTGGTGAGGCGGGTACCGGCTACACCTTC
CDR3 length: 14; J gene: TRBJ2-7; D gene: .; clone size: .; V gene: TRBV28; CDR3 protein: CASGVETGTLEQYF; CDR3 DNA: TGTGCCAGCGGGGTGGAGACGGGGACTTTGGAGCAGTACTTC
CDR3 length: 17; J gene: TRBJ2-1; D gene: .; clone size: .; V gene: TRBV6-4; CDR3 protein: CASSDLDRKTVYNEQFF; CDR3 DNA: TGTGCCAGCAGTGACTTGGACAGAAAGACAGTCTACAATGAGCAGTTCTTC
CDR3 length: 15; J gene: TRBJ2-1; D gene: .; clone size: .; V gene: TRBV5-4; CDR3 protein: CASSTDRTFHNEQFF; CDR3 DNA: TGTGCCAGCAGCACCGACAGAACCTTTCACAATGAGCAGTTCTTC
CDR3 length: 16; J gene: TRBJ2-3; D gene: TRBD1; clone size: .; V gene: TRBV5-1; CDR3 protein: CASSPSVTGGTDTQYF; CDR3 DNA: TGCGCCAGCAGCCCGTCTGTGACAGGGGGCACAGATACGCAGTATTTT
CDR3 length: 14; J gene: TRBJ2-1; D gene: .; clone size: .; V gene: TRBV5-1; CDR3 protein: CASSLGTFHNEQFF; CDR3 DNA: TGCGCCAGCAGCTTGGGAACATTTCACAATGAGCAGTTCTTC
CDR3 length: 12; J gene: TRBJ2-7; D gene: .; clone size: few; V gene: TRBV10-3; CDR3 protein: CAISPTDYEQYF; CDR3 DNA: TGTGCCATCAGTCCGACAGACTACGAGCAGTACTTC
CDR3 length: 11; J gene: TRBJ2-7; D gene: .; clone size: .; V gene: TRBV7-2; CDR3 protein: CASSSTYEQYF; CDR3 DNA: TGTGCCAGCAGCAGCACGTACGAGCAGTACTTC
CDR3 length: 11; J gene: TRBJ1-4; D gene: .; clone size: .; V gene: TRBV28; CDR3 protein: CASSERVKLFF; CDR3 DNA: TGTGCCAGCAGTGAGAGGGTAAAACTGTTTTTT
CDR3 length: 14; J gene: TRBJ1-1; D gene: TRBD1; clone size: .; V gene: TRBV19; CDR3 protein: CASNIPTGYTEAFF; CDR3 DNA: TGTGCCAGTAATATCCCGACAGGGTACACTGAAGCTTTCTTT
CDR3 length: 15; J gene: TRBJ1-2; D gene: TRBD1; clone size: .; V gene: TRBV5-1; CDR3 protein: CASSWITGTGDGYTF; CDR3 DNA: TGCGCCAGCAGCTGGATAACCGGGACAGGAGATGGCTACACCTTC
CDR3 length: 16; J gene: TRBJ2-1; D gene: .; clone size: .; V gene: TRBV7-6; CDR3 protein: CASSLLGELTYNEQFF; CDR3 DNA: TGTGCCAGCAGCTTATTAGGGGAATTGACCTACAATGAGCAGTTCTTC
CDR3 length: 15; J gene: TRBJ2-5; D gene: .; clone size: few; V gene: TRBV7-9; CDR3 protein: CASSLASGTGETQYF; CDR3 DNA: TGTGCCAGCAGCTTAGCTTCCGGGACTGGGGAGACCCAGTACTTC
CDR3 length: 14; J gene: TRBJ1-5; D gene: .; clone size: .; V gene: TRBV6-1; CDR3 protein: CASSEFPGNQPQHF; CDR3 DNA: TGTGCCAGCAGTGAATTCCCGGGGAATCAGCCCCAGCATTTT
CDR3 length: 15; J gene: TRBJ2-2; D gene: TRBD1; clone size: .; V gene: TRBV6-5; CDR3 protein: CASSFDRERTGELFF; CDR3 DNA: TGTGCCAGCAGTTTCGACAGGGAGCGCACCGGGGAGCTGTTTTTT
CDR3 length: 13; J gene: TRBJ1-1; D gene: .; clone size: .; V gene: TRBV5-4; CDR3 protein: CASSLRGVGEAFF; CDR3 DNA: TGTGCCAGCAGCTTGAGGGGCGTCGGCGAAGCTTTCTTT
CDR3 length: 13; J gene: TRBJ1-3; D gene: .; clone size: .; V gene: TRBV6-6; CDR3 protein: CASGRGGENTIYF; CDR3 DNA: TGTGCCAGCGGCAGGGGCGGAGAAAACACCATATATTTT
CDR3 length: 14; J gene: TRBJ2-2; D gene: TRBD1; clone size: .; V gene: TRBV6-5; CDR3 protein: CASRNRGSTGELFF; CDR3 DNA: TGTGCCAGCAGAAACAGGGGGAGCACCGGGGAGCTGTTTTTT
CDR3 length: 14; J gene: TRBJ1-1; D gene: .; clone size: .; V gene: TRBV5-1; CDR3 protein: CASSLTSSDTEAFF; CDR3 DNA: TGCGCCAGCAGCCTGACATCTTCTGACACTGAAGCTTTCTTT
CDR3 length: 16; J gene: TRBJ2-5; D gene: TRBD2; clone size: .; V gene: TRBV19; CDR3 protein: CASRELTSGTQETQYF; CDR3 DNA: TGTGCCAGTAGGGAACTGACTAGCGGAACCCAAGAGACCCAGTACTTC
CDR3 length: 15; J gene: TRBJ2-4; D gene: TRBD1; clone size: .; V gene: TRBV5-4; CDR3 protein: CASSRPGQTENIQYF; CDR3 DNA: TGTGCCAGCAGCCGACCGGGACAGACGGAAAACATTCAGTACTTC
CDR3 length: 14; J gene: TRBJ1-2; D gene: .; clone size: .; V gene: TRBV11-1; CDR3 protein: CASSTDRSNYGYTF; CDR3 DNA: TGTGCCAGCAGCACCGACAGGTCGAACTATGGCTACACCTTC
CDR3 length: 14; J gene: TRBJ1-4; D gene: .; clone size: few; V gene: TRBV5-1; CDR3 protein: CASSRTATNEKLFF; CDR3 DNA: TGCGCCAGCAGCCGGACAGCAACTAATGAAAAACTGTTTTTT
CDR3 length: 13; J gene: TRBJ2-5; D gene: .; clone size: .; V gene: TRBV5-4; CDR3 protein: CASSFNRRETQYF; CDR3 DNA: TGTGCCAGCAGCTTCAACCGTAGAGAGACCCAGTACTTC
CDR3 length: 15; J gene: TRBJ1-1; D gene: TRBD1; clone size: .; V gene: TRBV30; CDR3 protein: CAWSAPDRGNTEAFF; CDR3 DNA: TGTGCCTGGAGTGCCCCGGACAGGGGGAACACTGAAGCTTTCTTT
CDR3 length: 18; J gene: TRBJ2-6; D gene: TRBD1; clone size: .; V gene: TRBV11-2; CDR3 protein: CASSFRGQGGPGANVLTF; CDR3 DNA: TGTGCCAGCAGCTTCCGAGGACAGGGAGGCCCTGGGGCCAACGTCCTGACTTTC
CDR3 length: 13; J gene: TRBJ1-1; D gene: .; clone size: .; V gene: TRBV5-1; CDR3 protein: CASSFQRDTEAFF; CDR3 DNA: TGCGCCAGCAGCTTCCAACGGGACACTGAAGCTTTCTTT
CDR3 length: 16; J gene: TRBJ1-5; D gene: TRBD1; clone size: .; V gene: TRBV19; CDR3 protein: CASSTQGGASYQPQHF; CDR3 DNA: TGTGCCAGTAGTACCCAAGGGGGCGCTTCTTATCAGCCCCAGCATTTT
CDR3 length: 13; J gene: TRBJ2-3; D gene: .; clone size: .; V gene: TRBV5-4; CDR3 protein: CASSPPTDGSQYF; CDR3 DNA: TGTGCCAGCAGCCCACCCACAGATGGGTCGCAGTATTTT
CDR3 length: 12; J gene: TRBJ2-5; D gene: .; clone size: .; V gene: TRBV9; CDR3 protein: CASSVDLETQYF; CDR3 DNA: TGTGCCAGCAGCGTTGACTTGGAGACCCAGTACTTC
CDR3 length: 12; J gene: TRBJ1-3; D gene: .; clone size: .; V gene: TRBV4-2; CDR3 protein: CASSQESGTIYF; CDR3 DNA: TGTGCCAGCAGCCAAGAATCGGGCACCATATATTTT
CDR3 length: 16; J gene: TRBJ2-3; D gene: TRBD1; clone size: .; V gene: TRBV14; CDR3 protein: CASSQERTGHTDTQYF; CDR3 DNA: TGTGCCAGCAGCCAAGAACGGACAGGGCACACAGATACGCAGTATTTT
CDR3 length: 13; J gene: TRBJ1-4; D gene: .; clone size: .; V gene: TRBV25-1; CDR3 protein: CASSESGGGKLFF; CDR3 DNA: TGTGCCAGCAGTGAATCAGGTGGAGGAAAACTGTTTTTT
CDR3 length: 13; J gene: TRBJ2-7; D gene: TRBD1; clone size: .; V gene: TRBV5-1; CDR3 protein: CASRWTGRYEQYF; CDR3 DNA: TGCGCCAGCAGATGGACAGGGAGGTACGAGCAGTACTTC
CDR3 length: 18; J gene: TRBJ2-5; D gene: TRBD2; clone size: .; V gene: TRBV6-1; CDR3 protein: CASSDPGTSGRSSETQYF; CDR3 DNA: TGTGCCAGCAGTGACCCCGGGACTAGCGGGAGGAGTAGTGAGACCCAGTACTTC
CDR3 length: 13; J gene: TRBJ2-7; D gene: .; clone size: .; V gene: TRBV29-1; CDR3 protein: CSVEAGRQNEQYF; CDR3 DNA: TGCAGCGTTGAGGCCGGGAGACAAAACGAGCAGTACTTC
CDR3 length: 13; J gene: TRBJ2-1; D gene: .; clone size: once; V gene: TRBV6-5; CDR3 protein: CASSYSEENEQFF; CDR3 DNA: TGTGCCAGCAGTTACTCGGAGGAAAATGAGCAGTTCTTC
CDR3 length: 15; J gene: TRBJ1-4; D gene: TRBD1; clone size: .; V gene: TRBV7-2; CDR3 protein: CASSLAGSGGEKLFF; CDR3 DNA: TGTGCCAGCAGCTTAGCAGGATCAGGGGGTGAAAAACTGTTTTTT
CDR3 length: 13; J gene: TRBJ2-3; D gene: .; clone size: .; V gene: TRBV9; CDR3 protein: CASSVGITDTQYF; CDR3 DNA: TGTGCCAGCAGCGTCGGTATCACAGATACGCAGTATTTT